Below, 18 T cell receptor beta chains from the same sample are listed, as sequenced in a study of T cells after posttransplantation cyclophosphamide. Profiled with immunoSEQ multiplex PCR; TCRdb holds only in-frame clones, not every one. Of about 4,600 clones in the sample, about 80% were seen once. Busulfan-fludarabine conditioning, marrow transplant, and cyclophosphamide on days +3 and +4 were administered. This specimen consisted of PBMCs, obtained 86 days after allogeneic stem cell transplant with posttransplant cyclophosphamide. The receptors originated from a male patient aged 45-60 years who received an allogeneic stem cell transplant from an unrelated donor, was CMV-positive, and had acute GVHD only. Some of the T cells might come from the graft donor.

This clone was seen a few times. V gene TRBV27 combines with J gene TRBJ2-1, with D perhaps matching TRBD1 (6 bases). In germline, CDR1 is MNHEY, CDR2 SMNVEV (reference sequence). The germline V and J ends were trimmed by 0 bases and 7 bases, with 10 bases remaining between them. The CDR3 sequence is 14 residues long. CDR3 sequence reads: CASSLSTGPNEQFF. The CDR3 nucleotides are TGTGCCAGCAGTTTATCGACAGGCCCTAATGAGCAGTTCTTC.

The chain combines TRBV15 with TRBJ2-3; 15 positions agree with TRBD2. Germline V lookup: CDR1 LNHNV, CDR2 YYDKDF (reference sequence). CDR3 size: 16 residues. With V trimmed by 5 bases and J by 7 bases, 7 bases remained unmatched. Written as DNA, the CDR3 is TGTGCCACCAGCGAACGGACTAGCGGGAGGGCCTATACGCAGTATTTT. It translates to CATSERTSGRAYTQYF.

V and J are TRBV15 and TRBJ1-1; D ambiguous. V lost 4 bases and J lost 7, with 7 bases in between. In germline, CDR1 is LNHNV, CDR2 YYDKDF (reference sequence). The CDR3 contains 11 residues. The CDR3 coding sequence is TGTGCCACCAGCATAACAGATGAAGCTTTCTTT. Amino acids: CATSITDEAFF.

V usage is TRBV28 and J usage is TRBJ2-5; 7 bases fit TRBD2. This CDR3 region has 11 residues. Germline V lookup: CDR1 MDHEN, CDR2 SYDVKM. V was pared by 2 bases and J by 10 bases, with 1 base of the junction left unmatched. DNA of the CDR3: TGTGCCAGCAGTTTAGGGAGGGGCCAGTACTTC. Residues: CASSLGRGQYF.

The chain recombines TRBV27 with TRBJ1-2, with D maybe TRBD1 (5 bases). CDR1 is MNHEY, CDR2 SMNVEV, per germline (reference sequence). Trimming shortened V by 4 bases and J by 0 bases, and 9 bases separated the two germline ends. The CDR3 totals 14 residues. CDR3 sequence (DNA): TGTGCCAGCAGTTCGACAGACTCTAACTATGGCTACACCTTC. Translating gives CASSSTDSNYGYTF.

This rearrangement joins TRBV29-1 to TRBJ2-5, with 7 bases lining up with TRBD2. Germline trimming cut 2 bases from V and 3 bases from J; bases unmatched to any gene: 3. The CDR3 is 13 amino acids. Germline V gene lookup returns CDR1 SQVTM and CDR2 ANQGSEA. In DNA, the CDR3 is TGCAGCGTTGAACCTAGCGGCGAAGAGACCCAGTACTTC. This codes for CSVEPSGEETQYF.

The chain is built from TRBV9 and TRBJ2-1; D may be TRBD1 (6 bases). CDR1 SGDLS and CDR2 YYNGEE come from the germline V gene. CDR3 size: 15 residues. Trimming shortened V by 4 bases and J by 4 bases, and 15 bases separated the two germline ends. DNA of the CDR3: TGTGCCAGCAGCCCCTCAGGGGAGACATACAATGAGCAGTTCTTC. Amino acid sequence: CASSPSGETYNEQFF.

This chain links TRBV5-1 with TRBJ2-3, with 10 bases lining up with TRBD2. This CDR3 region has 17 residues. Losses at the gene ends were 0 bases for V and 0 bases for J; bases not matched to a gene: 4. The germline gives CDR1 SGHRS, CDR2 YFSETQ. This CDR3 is CASSLGTSGASTDTQYF. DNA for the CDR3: TGCGCCAGCAGCTTGGGGACTAGCGGTGCTAGCACAGATACGCAGTATTTT.

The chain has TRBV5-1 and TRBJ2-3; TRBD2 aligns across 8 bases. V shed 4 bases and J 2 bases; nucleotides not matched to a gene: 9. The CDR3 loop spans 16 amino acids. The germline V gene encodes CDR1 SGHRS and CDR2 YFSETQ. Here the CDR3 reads CASSTTYSGATDTQYF. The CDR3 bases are TGCGCCAGCAGCACCACCTATAGCGGGGCCACAGATACGCAGTATTTT.

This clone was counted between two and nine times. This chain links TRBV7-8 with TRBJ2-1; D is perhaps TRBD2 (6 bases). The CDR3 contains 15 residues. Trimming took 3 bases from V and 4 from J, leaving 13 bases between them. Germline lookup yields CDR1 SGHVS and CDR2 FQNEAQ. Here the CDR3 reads CASSFLGTLYNEQFF. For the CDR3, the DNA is TGTGCCAGCAGCTTTCTGGGGACTTTATACAATGAGCAGTTCTTC.

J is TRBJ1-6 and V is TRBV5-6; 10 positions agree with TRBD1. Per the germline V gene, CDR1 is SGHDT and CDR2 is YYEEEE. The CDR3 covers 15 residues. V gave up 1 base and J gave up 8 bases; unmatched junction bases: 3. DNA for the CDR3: TGTGCCAGCAGCTTGAGGACAGGGGGAGATTCACCCCTCCACTTT. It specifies CASSLRTGGDSPLHF.

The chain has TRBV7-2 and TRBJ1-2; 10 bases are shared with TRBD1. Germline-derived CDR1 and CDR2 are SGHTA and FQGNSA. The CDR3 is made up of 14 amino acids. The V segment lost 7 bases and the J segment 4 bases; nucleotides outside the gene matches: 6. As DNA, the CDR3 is TGTGCCAGCACTCCGGGACAGGGGACCTATGGCTACACCTTC. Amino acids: CASTPGQGTYGYTF.

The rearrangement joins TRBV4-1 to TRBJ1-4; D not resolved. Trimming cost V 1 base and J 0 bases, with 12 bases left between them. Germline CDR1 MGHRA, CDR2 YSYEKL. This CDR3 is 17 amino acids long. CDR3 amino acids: CASSQGGRGATNEKLFF. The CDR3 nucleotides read TGCGCCAGCAGCCAAGGGGGTCGGGGTGCAACTAATGAAAAACTGTTTTTT.

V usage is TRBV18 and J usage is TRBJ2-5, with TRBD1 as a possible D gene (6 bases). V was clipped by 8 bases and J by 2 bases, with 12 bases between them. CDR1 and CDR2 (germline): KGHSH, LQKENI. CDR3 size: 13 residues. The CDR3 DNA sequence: TGTGCCAGCGCCCCAGGGGAGCAAGAGACCCAGTACTTC. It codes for CASAPGEQETQYF.

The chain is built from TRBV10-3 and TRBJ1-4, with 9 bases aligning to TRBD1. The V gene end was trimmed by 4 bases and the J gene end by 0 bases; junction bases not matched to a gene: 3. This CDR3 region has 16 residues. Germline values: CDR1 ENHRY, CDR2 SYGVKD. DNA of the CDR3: TGTGCCATCAGTGGGGGACAGGGAGCAACTAATGAAAAACTGTTTTTT. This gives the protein CAISGGQGATNEKLFF.

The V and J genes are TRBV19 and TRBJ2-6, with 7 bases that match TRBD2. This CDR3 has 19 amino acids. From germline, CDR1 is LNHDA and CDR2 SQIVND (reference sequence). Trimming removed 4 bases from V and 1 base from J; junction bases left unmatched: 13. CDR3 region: CASSREPRGGGSGANVLTF. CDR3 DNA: TGTGCCAGTAGTAGAGAGCCGCGTGGCGGGGGTTCTGGGGCCAACGTCCTGACTTTC.

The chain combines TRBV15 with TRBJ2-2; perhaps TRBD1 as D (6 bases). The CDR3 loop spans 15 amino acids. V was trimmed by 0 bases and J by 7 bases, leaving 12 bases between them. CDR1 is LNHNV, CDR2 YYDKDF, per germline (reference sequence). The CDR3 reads CATSREQGLGGELFF. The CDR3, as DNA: TGTGCCACCAGCAGAGAACAGGGCTTAGGCGGGGAGCTGTTTTTT.

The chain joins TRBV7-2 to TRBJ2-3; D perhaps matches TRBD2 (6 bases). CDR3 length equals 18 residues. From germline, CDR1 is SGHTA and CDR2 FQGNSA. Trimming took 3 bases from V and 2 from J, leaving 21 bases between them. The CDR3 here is CASSFKSLPGGSTDTQYF. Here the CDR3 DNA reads TGTGCCAGCAGCTTCAAATCTTTGCCCGGGGGTTCCACAGATACGCAGTATTTT.